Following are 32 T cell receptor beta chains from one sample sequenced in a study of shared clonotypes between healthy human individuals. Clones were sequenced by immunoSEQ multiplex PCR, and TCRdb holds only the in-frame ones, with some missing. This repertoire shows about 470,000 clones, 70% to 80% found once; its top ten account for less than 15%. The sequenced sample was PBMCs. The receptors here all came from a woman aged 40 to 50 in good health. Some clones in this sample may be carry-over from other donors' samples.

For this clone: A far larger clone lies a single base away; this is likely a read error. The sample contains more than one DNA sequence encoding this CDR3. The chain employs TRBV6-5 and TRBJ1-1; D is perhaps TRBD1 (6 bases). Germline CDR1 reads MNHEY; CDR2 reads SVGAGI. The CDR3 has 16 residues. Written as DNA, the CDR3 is TGTGCCAGTAGTTACTCGCTACAGGGAGGGAACACTGAAGCTTTCTTT. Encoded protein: CASSYSLQGGNTEAFF.

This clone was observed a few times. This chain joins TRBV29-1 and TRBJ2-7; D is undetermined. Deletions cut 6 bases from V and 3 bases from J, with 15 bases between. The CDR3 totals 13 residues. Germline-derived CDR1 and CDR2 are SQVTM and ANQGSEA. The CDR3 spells CSVALRARYEQYF. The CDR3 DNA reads TGCAGCGTGGCCCTCCGGGCCCGCTACGAGCAGTACTTC.

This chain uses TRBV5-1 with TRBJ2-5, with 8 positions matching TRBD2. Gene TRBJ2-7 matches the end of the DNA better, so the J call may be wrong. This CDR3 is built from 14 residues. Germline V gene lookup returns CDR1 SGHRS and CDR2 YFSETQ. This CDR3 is CASSTGLAPYEQYF. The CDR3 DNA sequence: TGCGCCAGCAGCACTGGACTAGCCCCCTACGAGCAGTACTTC.

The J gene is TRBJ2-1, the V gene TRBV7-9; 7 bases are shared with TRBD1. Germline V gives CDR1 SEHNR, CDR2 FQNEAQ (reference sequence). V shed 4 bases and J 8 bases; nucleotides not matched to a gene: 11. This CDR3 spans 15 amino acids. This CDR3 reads CASSSDRVFNDEQFF. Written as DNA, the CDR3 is TGTGCCAGCAGCTCCGACAGGGTGTTTAACGATGAGCAGTTCTTC.

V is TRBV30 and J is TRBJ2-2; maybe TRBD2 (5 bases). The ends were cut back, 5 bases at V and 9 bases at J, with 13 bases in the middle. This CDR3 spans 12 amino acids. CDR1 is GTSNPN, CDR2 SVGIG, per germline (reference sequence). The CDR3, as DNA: TGTGCCTGGTCAGACTACCACCGGGAGCTGTTTTTT. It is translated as CAWSDYHRELFF. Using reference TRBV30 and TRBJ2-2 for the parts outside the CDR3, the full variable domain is SQTIHQWPATLVQPVGSPLSLECTVEGTSNPNLYWYRQAAGRGLQLLFYSVGIGQISSEVPQNLSASRPQDRQFILSSKKLLLSDSGFYLCAWSDYHRELFFGEGSRLTVL.

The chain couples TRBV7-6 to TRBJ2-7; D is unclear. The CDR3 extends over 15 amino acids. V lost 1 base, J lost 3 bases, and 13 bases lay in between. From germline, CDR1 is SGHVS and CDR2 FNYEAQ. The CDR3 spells CASSLGWTELYEQYF. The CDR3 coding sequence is TGTGCCAGCAGCTTAGGCTGGACGGAGCTCTACGAGCAGTACTTC.

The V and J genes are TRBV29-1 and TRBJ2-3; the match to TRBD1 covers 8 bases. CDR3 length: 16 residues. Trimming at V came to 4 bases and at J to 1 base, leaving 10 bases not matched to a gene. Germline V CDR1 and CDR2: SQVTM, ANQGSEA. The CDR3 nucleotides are TGCAGCGTTGGCAACTTACAGGGGGAGGGCACAGATACGCAGTATTTT. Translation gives CSVGNLQGEGTDTQYF.

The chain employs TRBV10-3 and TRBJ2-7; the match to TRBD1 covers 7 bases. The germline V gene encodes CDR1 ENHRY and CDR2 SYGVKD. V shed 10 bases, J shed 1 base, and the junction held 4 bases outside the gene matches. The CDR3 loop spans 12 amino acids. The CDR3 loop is CATRQGSYEQYF. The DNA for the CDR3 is TGTGCCACGCGACAGGGTTCCTACGAGCAGTACTTC.

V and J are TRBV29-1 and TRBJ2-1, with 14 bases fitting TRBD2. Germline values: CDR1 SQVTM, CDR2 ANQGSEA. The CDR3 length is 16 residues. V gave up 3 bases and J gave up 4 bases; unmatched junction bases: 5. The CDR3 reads CSVESGTSGSYNEQFF. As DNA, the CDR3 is TGCAGCGTTGAGTCCGGGACTAGCGGGAGTTACAATGAGCAGTTCTTC.

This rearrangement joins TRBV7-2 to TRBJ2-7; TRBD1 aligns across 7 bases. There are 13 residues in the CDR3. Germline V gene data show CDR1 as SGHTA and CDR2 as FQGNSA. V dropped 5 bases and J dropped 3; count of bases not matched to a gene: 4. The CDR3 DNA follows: TGTGCCAGCAGCCAACAGGGGAACTACGAGCAGTACTTC. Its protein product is CASSQQGNYEQYF.

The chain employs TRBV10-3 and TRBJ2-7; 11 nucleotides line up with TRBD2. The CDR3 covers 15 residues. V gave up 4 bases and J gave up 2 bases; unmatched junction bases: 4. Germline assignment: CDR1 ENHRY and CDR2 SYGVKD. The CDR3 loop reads CAISAGGLAAYEQYF. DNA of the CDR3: TGTGCCATCAGTGCGGGGGGACTAGCGGCCTACGAGCAGTACTTC.

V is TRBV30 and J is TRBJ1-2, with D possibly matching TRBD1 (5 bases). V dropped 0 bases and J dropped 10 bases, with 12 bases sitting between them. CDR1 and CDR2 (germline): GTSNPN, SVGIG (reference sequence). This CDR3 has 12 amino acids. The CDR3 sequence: CAWSVGSRAYTF. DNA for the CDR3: TGTGCCTGGAGTGTAGGAAGCAGGGCCTACACCTTC.

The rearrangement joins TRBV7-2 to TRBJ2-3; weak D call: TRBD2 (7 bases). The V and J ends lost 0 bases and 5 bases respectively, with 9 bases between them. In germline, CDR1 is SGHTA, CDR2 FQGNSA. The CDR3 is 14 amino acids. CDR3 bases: TGTGCCAGCAGCTTAGCGGGAGGGGGAGATACGCAGTATTTT. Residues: CASSLAGGGDTQYF.

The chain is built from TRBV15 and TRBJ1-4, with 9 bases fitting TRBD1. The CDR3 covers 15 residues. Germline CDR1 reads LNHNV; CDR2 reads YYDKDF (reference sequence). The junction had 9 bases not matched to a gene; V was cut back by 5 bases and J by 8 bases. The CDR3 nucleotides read TGTGCCACCAGCCCGCGGACAGGGGAGGGCGAAAAACTGTTTTTT. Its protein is CATSPRTGEGEKLFF.

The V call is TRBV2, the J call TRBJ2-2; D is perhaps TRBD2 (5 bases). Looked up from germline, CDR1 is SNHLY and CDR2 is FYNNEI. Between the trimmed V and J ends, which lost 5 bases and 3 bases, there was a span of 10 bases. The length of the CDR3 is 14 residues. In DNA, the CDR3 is TGTGCCAGCAGTCTAGCAGCCCACACCGGGGAGCTGTTTTTT. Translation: CASSLAAHTGELFF.

The CDR3 is CASSQGLATDTQYF. DNA of the CDR3: TGTGCCAGCAGCCAAGGACTAGCCACAGATACGCAGTATTTT. The V call is TRBV6-4, the J call TRBJ2-3, with 8 bases that match TRBD2. The CDR3 has 14 residues. Germline trimming cut 6 bases from V and 2 bases from J; bases unmatched to any gene: 4. In germline, CDR1 is MRHNA, CDR2 SNTAGT.

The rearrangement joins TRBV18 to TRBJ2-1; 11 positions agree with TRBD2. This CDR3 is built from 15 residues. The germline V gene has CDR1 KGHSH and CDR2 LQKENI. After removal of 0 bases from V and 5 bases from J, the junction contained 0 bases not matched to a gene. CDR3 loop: CASSPPSGRDNEQFF. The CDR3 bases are TGTGCCAGCTCACCACCTAGCGGGAGGGACAATGAGCAGTTCTTC.

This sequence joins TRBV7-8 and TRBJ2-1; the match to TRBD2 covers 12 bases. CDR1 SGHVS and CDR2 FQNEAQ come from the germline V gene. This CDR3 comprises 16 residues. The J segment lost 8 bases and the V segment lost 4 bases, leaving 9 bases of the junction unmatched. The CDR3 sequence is CASSYKETSGRDEQFF. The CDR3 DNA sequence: TGTGCCAGCAGCTACAAAGAGACTAGCGGGAGAGATGAGCAGTTCTTC.

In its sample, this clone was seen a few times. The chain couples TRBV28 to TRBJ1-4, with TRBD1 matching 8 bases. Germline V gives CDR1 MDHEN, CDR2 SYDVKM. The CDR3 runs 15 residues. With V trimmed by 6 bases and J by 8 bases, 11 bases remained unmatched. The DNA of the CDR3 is TGTGCCAGCAGCCGCATCGGACAGGGTGGGGAAAAACTGTTTTTT. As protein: CASSRIGQGGEKLFF.

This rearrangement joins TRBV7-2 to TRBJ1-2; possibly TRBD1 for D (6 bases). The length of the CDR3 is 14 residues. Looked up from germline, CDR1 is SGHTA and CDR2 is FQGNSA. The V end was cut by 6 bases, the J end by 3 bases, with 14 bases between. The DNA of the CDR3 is TGTGCCAGCAGTTTTACAGGGATCGACTATGGCTACACCTTC. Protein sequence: CASSFTGIDYGYTF. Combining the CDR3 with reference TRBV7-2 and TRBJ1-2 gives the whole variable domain GAGVSQSPSNKVTEKGKDVELRCDPISGHTALYWYRQSLGQGLEFLIYFQGNSAPDKSGLPSDRFSAERTGGSVSTLTIQRTQQEDSAVYLCASSFTGIDYGYTFGSGTRLTVV.

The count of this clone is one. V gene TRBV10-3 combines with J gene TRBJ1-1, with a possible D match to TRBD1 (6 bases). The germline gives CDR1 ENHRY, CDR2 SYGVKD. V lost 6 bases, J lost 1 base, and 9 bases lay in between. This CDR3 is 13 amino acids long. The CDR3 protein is CAIRGHQNTEAFF. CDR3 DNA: TGTGCCATCAGGGGACACCAGAACACTGAAGCTTTCTTT.

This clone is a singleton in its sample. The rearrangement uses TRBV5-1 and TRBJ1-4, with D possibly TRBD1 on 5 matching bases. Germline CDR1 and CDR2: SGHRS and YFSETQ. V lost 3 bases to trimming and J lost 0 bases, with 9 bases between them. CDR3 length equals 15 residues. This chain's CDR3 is CASSYTGPTNEKLFF. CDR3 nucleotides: TGCGCCAGCAGCTATACGGGACCAACTAATGAAAAACTGTTTTTT.

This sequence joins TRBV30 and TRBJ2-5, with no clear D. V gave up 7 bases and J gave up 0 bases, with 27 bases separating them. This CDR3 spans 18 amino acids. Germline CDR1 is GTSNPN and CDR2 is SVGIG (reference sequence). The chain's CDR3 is CASILPLAYPVNQETQYF. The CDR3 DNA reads TGTGCCTCCATTCTTCCCCTCGCCTATCCCGTGAACCAAGAGACCCAGTACTTC.

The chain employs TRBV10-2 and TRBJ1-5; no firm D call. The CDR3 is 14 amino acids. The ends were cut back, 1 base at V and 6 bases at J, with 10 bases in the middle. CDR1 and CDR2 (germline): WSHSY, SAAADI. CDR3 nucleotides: TGCGCCAGCAGTGAGTTAACTGTGGTTCAGCCCCAGCATTTT. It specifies CASSELTVVQPQHF.

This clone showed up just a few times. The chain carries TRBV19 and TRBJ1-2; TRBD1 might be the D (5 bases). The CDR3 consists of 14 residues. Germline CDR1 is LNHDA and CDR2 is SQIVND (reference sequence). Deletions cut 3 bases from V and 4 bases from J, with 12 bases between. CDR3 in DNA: TGTGCCAGTAGTATCGGGGGGGGAACCTATGGCTACACCTTC. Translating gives CASSIGGGTYGYTF.

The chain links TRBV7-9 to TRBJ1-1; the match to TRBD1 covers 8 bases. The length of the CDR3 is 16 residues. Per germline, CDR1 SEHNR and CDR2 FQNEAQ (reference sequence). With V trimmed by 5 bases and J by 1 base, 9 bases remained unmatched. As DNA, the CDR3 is TGTGCCAGCAGCCAGCGACAGGGGTGGGAGAACACTGAAGCTTTCTTT. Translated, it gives CASSQRQGWENTEAFF. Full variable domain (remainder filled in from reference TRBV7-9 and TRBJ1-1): DTGVSQNPRHKITKRGQNVTFRCDPISEHNRLYWYRQTLGQGPEFLTYFQNEAQLEKSRLLSDRFSAERPKGSFSTLEIQRTEQGDSAMYLCASSQRQGWENTEAFFGQGTRLTVV.

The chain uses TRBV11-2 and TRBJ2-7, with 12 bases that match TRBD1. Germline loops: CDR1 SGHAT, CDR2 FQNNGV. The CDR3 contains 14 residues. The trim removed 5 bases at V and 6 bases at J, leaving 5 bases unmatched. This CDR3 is CASSQGQGAGEQYF. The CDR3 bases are TGTGCCAGCAGCCAGGGACAGGGGGCAGGCGAGCAGTACTTC.

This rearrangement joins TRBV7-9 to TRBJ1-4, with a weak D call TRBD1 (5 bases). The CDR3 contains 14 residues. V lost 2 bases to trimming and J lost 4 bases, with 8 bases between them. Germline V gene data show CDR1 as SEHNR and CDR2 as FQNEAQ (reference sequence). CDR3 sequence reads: CASSLSTVNEKLFF. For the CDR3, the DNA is TGTGCCAGCAGCTTATCGACAGTTAATGAAAAACTGTTTTTT.

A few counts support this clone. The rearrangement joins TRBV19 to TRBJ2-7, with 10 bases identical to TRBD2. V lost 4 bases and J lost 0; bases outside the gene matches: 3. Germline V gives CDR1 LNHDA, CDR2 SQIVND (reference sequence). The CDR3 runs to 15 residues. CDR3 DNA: TGTGCCAGTAGTAGCCTAGCGGGGGACTCCTACGAGCAGTACTTC. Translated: CASSSLAGDSYEQYF.

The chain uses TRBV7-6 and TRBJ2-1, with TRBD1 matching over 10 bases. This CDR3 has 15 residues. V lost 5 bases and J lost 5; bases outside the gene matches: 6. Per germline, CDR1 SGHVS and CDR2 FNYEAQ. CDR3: CASSPGTGADNEQFF. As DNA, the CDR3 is TGTGCCAGCAGCCCAGGGACAGGGGCCGACAATGAGCAGTTCTTC.

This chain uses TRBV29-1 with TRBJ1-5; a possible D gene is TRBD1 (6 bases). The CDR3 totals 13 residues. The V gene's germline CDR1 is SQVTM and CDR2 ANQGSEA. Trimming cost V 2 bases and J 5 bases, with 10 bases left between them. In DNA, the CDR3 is TGCAGCGTTGAACAGGGGCCAGATCAGCCCCAGCATTTT. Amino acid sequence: CSVEQGPDQPQHF.

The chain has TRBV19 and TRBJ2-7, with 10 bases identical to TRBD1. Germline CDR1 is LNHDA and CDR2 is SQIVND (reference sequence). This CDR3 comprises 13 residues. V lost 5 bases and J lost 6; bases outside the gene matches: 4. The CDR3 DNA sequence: TGTGCCAGTAGTGGGACAGGGGATCTCGAGCAGTACTTC. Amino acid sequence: CASSGTGDLEQYF.